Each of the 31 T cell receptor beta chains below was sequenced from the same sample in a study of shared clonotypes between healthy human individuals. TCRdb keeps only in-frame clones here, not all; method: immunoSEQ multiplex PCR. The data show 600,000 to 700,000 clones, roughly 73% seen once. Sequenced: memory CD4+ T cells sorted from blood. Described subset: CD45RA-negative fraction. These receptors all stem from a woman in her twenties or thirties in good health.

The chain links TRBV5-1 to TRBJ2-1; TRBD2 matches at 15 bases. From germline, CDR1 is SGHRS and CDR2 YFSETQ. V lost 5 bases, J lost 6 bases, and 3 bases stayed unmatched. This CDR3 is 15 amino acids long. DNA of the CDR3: TGCGCCAGCAGGACGGGACTAGCGGGAGGCAATGAGCAGTTCTTC. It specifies CASRTGLAGGNEQFF.

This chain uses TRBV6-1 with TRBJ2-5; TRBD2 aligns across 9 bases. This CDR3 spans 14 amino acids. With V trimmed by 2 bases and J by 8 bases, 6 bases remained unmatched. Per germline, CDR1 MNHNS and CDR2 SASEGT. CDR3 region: CASSEFGTSYTQYF. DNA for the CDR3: TGTGCCAGCAGTGAATTTGGGACTAGCTACACCCAGTACTTC.

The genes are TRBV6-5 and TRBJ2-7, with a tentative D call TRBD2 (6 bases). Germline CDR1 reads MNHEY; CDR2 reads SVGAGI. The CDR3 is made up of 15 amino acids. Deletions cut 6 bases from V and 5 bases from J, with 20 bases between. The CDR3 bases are TGTGCCAGCAGACGGGGCCGGGGGAACGTCGACGAGCAGTACTTC. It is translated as CASRRGRGNVDEQYF.

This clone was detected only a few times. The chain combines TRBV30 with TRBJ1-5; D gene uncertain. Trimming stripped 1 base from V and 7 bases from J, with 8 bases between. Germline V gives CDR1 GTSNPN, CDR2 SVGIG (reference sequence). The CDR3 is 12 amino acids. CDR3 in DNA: TGTGCCTGGAGTGGAAGGAACCAGCCCCAGCATTTT. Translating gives CAWSGRNQPQHF.

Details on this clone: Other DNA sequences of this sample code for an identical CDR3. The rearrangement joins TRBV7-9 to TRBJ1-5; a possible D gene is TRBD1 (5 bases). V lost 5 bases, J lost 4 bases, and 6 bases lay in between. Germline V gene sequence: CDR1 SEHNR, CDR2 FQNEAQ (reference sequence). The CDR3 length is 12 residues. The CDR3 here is CASSRGNQPQHF. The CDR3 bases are TGTGCCAGCAGCCGGGGGAATCAGCCCCAGCATTTT.

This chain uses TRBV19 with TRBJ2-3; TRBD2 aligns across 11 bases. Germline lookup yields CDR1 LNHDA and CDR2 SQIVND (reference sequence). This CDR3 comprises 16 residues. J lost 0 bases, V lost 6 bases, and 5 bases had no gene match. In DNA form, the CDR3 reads TGTGCCAGTAGCAAGGGACTAGCGGTTAGCACAGATACGCAGTATTTT. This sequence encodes CASSKGLAVSTDTQYF.

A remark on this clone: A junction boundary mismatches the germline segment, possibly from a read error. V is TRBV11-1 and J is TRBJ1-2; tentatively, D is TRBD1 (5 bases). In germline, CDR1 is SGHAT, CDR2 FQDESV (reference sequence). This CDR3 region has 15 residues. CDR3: CASSQALGVGYGYTF. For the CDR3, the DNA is TGCGCCAGCAGCCAAGCTTTAGGGGTTGGCTATGGCTACACCTTC.

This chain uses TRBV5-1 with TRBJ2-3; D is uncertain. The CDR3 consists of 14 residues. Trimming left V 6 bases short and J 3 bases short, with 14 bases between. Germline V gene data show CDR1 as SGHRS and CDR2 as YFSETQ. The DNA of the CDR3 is TGCGCCAGCACCCTTGGCAGATTAACAGATACGCAGTATTTT. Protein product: CASTLGRLTDTQYF.

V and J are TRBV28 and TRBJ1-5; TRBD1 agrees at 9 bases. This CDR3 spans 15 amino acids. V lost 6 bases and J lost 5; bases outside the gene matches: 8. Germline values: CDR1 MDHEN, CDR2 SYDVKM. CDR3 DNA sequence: TGTGCCAGCAGCCACGACAGGGGGTCCTATCAGCCCCAGCATTTT. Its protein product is CASSHDRGSYQPQHF.

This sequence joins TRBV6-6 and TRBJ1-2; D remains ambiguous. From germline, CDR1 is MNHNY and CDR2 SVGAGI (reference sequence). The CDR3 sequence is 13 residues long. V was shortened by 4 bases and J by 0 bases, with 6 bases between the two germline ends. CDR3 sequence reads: CASSSRANYGYTF. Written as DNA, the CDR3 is TGTGCCAGCAGTTCACGGGCTAACTATGGCTACACCTTC.

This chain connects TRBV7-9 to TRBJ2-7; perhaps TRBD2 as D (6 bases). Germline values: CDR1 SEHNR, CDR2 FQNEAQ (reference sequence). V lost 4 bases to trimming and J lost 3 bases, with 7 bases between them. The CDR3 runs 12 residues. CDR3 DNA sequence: TGTGCCAGCAGCTCGGGACTCTACGAGCAGTACTTC. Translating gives CASSSGLYEQYF.

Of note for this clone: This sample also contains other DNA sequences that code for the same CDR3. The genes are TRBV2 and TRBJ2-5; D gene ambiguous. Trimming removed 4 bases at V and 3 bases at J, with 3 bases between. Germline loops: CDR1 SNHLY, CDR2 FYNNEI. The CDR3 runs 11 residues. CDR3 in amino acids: CASSGKETQYF. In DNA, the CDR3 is TGTGCCAGCAGTGGGAAAGAGACCCAGTACTTC.

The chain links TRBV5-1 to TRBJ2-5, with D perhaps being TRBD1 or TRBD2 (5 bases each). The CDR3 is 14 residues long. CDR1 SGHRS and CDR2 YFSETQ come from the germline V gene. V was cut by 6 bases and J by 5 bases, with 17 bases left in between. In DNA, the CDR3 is TGCGCCAGCACCTGGGACGGGTTTGGTGAGACCCAGTACTTC. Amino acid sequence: CASTWDGFGETQYF.

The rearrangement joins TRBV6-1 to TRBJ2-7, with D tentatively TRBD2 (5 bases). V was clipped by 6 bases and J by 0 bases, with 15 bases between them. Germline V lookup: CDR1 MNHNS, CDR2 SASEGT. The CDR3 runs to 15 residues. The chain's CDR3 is CASSRLQTSSYEQYF. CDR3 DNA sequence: TGTGCCAGCAGCAGACTCCAAACTAGCTCCTACGAGCAGTACTTC.

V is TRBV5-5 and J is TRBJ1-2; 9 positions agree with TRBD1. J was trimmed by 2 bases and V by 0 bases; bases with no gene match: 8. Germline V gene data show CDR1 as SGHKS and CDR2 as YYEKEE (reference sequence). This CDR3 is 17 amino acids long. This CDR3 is CASSLEGTGIGNYGYTF. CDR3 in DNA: TGTGCCAGCAGCTTGGAGGGGACAGGGATTGGGAACTATGGCTACACCTTC.

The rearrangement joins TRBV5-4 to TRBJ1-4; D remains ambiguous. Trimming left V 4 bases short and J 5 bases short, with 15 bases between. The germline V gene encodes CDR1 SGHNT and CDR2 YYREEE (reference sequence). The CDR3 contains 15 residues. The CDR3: CASSPDGGRNEKLFF. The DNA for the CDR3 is TGTGCCAGCAGCCCCGACGGAGGGCGAAATGAAAAACTGTTTTTT.

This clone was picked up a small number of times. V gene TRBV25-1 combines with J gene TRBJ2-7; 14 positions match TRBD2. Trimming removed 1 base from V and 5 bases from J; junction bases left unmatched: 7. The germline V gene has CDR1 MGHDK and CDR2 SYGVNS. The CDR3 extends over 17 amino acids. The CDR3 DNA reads TGTGCCAGCAGTGAATCCGGGACTAGCGGGAGAAGCCACGAGCAGTACTTC. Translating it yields CASSESGTSGRSHEQYF.

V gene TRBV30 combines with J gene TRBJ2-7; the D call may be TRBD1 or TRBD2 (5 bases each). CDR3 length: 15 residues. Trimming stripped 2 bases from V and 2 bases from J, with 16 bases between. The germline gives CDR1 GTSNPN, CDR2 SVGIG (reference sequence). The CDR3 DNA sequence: TGTGCCTGGAGTCATCCCGGGACCGCGACCTACGAGCAGTACTTC. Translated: CAWSHPGTATYEQYF.

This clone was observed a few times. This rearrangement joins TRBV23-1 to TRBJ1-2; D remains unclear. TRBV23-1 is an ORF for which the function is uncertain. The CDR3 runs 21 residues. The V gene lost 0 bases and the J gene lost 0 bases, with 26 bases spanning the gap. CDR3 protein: CASSQSLVLLGSSTTNYGYTF. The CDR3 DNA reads TGCGCCAGCAGTCAATCCTTAGTGCTGTTGGGCTCTAGTACTACTAACTATGGCTACACCTTC.

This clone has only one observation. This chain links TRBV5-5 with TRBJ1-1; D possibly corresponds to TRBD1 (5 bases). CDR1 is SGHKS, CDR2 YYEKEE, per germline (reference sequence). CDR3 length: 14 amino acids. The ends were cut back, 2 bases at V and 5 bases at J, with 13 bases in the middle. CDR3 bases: TGTGCCAGCAGCTTACCGGGACCCTCGACTGAAGCTTTCTTT. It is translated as CASSLPGPSTEAFF.

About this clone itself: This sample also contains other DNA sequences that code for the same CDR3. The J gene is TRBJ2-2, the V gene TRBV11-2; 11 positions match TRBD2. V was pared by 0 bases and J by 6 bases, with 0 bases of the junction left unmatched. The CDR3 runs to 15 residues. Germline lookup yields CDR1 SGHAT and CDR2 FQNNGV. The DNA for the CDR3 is TGTGCCAGCAGCTTAGAACTAGCGGGAGCCGGGGAGCTGTTTTTT. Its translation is CASSLELAGAGELFF.

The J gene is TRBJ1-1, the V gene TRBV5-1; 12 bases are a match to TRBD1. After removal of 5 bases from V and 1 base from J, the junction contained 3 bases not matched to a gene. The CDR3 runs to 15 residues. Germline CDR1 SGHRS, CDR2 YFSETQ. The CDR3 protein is CASRPGQGANTEAFF. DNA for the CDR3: TGCGCCAGCAGACCGGGACAGGGGGCGAACACTGAAGCTTTCTTT.

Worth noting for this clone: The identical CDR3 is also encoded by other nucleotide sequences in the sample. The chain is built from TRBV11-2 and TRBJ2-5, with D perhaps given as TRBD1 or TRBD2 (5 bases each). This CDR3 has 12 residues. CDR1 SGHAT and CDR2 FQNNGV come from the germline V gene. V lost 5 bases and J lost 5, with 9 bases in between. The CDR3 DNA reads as TGTGCCAGCAGCCCCGAGGGGGAGACCCAGTACTTC. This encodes CASSPEGETQYF.

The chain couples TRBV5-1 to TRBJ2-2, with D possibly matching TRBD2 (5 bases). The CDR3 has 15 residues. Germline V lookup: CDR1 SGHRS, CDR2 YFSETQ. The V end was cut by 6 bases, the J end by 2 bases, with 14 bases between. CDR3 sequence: CASTLGAGNTGELFF. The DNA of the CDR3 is TGCGCCAGCACCCTCGGCGCGGGCAACACCGGGGAGCTGTTTTTT.

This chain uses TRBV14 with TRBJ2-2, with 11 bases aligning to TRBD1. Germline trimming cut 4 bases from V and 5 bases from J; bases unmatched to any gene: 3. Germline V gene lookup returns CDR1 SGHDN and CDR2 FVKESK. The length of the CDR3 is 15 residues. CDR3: CASSLGTGGTGELFF. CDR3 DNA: TGTGCCAGCAGCCTTGGGACAGGGGGAACCGGGGAGCTGTTTTTT.

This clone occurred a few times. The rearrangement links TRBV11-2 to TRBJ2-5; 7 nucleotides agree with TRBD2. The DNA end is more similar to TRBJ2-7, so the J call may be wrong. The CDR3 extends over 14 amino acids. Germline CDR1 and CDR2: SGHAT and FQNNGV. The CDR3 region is CASSFLAVTYEQYF. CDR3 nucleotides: TGTGCCAGCAGCTTTCTAGCGGTCACCTACGAGCAGTACTTC.

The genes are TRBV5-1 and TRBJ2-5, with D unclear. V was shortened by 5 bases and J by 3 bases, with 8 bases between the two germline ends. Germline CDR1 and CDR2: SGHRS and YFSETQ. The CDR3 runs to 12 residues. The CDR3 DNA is TGCGCCAGCAGGGAGACCAAAGAGACCCAGTACTTC. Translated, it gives CASRETKETQYF. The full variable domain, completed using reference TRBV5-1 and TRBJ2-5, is KAGVTQTPRYLIKTRGQQVTLSCSPISGHRSVSWYQQTPGQGLQFLFEYFSETQRNKGNFPGRFSGRQFSNSRSEMNVSTLELGDSALYLCASRETKETQYFGPGTRLLVL.

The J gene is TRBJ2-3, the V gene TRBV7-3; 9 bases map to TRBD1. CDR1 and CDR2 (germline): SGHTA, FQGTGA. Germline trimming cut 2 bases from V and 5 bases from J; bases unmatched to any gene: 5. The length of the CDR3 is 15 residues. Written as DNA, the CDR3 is TGTGCCAGCAGCTTACATGACAGGGGGATAGATACGCAGTATTTT. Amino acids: CASSLHDRGIDTQYF.

The CDR3 coding sequence is TGCAGCGTTCGGCGACCTAGCGGGGGGAACAATGAGCAGTTCTTC. It is translated as CSVRRPSGGNNEQFF. This chain uses TRBV29-1 with TRBJ2-1; TRBD2 matches 11 bases. The trim removed 5 bases at V and 5 bases at J, leaving 8 bases unmatched. Germline assignment: CDR1 SQVTM and CDR2 ANQGSEA. The CDR3 covers 15 residues.

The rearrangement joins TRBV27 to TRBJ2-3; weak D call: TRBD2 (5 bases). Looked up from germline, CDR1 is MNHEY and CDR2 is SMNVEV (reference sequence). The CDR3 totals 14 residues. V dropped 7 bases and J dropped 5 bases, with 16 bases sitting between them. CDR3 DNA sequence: TGTGCCAGCACCCCCTGGAGCGGATTAGATACGCAGTATTTT. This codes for CASTPWSGLDTQYF.

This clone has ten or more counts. CDR3 sequence reads: CASSLGRWRGASTEAFF. The CDR3 bases are TGTGCCAGCAGCTTGGGGCGGTGGAGGGGCGCGAGCACTGAAGCTTTCTTT. The chain employs TRBV5-6 and TRBJ1-1, with a possible D match to TRBD1 (5 bases). The germline V gene has CDR1 SGHDT and CDR2 YYEEEE. V lost 0 bases and J lost 4, with 19 bases in between. This CDR3 has 17 amino acids.